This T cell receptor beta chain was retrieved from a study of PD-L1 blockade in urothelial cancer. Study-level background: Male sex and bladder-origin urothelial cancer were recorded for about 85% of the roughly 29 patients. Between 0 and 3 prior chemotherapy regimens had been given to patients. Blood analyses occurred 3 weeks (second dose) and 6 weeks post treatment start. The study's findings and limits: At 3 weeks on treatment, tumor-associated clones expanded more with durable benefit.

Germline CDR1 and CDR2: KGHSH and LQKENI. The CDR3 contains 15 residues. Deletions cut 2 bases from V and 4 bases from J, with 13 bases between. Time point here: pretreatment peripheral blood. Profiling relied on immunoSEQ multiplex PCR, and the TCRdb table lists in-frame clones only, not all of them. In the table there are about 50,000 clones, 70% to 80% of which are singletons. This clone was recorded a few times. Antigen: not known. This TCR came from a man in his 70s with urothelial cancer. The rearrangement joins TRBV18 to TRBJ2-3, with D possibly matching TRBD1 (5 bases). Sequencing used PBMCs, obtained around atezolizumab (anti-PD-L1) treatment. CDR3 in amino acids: CASSPSGHKADTQYF. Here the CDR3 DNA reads TGTGCCAGCTCACCATCAGGACATAAAGCAGATACGCAGTATTTT. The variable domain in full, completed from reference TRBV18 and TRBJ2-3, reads NAGVMQNPRHLVRRRGQEARLRCSPMKGHSHVYWYRQLPEEGLKFMVYLQKENIIDESGMPKERFSAEFPKEGPSILRIQQVVRGDSAAYFCASSPSGHKADTQYFGPGTRLTVL.